This T cell receptor beta chain emerged from a study of shared clonotypes between healthy human individuals. The method was immunoSEQ multiplex PCR; TCRdb's version includes in-frame clones alone and lacks a portion of them. The top ten hold 1.5% to 2% of the sample, which has 550,000 to 700,000 clones, less than 80% seen once. This clone was counted between two and nine times. Its target is not known. Overall study findings and caveats: Non-shared clonotypes showed lower generation probabilities than clonotypes common to all four donors.

V lost 6 bases, J lost 2 bases, and 3 bases stayed unmatched. From germline, CDR1 is MDHEN and CDR2 SYDVKM. The CDR3 totals 15 residues. Sequenced input: memory CD4+ T cells sorted from blood. Specified subset: CD45RA-negative fraction. The source is a woman aged 25 to 39 in good health. The V and J genes are TRBV28 and TRBJ1-3; 11 bases are shared with TRBD1. This chain's CDR3 is CASRGTGGAGNTIYF. DNA of the CDR3: TGTGCCAGCAGAGGGACAGGGGGAGCTGGAAACACCATATATTTT.